Below, 13 T cell receptor beta chains from the same sample are listed, as sequenced in a study of circulating CD8 cells and anti-PD-1 response in melanoma. Four subsets defined by PD-1 and/or TIGIT were sorted from live CD3+CD8+TCRalphabeta+ cells. TCR libraries were prepared from approximately 15 ng of total RNA with the QIAseq Immune Repertoire TCR panel. Each CDR3 protein gets one entry after TCRdb re-called the reads with MiXCR. Of 750 to 900 distinct CDR3 sequences listed, roughly 6% are singletons. Sequencing was performed on CD8+ T cells from PBMCs, taken at baseline or after one month of anti-PD-1 therapy (not recorded which). All receptors derive from a human donor with melanoma.

Within the sample, this clonotype is medium-sized (0.01 to 0.1%). The chain recombines TRBV24-1 with TRBJ2-3, with 7 bases lining up with TRBD1. Germline-derived CDR1 and CDR2 are KGHDR and SFDVKD. This CDR3 region has 16 residues. V lost 1 base to trimming and J lost 5 bases; unmatched junction nucleotides: 8. The CDR3 DNA follows: TGTGCCACCAGTGATTTCACAGGGGCTACCGGAGATACGCAGTATTTT. Encoded protein: CATSDFTGATGDTQYF.

Regarding this clonotype: This may come from a read error, since a much larger clone is one base off. The chain uses TRBV2 and TRBJ1-6; D remains unclear. Germline V CDR1 and CDR2: SNHLY, FYNNEI. This CDR3 comprises 16 residues. The CDR3 reads CASSEALRADNPPLHF. As DNA, the CDR3 is TGTGCCAGCAGTGAAGCGCTTCGGGCGGATAATCCACCCCTCCACTTT.

The chain is built from TRBV19 and TRBJ2-7, with 8 positions matching TRBD1. In germline, CDR1 is LNHDA, CDR2 SQIVND (reference sequence). The length of the CDR3 is 14 residues. V lost 4 bases and J lost 2; bases outside the gene matches: 4. The DNA for the CDR3 is TGTGCCAGTAGTAAGACAGGGGCGACCTACGAGCAGTACTTC. Its protein is CASSKTGATYEQYF. Using reference TRBV19 and TRBJ2-7 for the parts outside the CDR3, the full variable domain is DGGITQSPKYLFRKEGQNVTLSCEQNLNHDAMYWYRQDPGQGLRLIYYSQIVNDFQKGDIAEGYSVSREKKESFPLTVTSAQKNPTAFYLCASSKTGATYEQYFGPGTRLTVT.

This clonotype is labeled as medium-sized (0.01 to 0.1%). The chain employs TRBV7-2 and TRBJ2-3; D unclear. CDR3 length: 12 residues. Germline CDR1 reads SGHTA; CDR2 reads FQGNSA. Trimming shortened V by 2 bases and J by 3 bases, and 3 bases separated the two germline ends. The CDR3: CASSLLTDTQYF. CDR3 nucleotides: TGTGCCAGCAGCTTACTTACAGATACGCAGTATTTT.

By share, this clonotype counts as medium-sized (0.01 to 0.1%). The chain is built from TRBV20-1 and TRBJ1-2; 7 bases match TRBD1. CDR3 length: 14 residues. The J segment lost 4 bases and the V segment lost 7 bases, leaving 12 bases of the junction unmatched. Germline CDR1 is DFQATT and CDR2 is SNEGSKA (reference sequence). The CDR3 spells CSVPPHRGGYGYTF. The CDR3 DNA reads TGCAGTGTCCCCCCCCACAGGGGAGGCTATGGCTACACCTTC.

In its sample, this clonotype is medium-sized. This chain joins TRBV30 and TRBJ1-1, with D perhaps matching TRBD1 (5 bases). Trimming took off 4 bases at V and 3 bases at J, with 15 bases between the two ends. CDR3 length equals 14 residues. The V gene's germline CDR1 is GTSNPN and CDR2 SVGIG (reference sequence). CDR3 DNA sequence: TGTGCCTGGACCCCAGGGCATGGGGACACTGAAGCTTTCTTT. Its translation: CAWTPGHGDTEAFF. The complete variable domain, with remaining parts taken from reference TRBV30 and TRBJ1-1, reads SQTIHQWPATLVQPVGSPLSLECTVEGTSNPNLYWYRQAAGRGLQLLFYSVGIGQISSEVPQNLSASRPQDRQFILSSKKLLLSDSGFYLCAWTPGHGDTEAFFGQGTRLTVV.

Turning to this clonotype: A far larger clone is one base from this, pointing to a likely read error. The chain recombines TRBV7-2 with TRBJ2-7; either TRBD1 or TRBD2 may supply D (6 bases each). Germline values: CDR1 SGHTA, CDR2 FQGNSA. The V end was cut by 5 bases, the J end by 6 bases, with 11 bases between. The CDR3 is made up of 12 amino acids. CDR3 DNA sequence: TGTGCCAGCAGCCTGACGGGGGCCGAGCAGTACTTC. This gives the protein CASSLTGAEQYF.

This clonotype is deemed medium-sized (0.01 to 0.1%). The gene calls are TRBV7-9 and TRBJ2-3, with 11 bases fitting TRBD1. The germline V gene has CDR1 SEHNR and CDR2 FQNEAQ (reference sequence). After removal of 6 bases from V and 4 bases from J, the junction contained 9 bases not matched to a gene. This CDR3 spans 16 amino acids. The CDR3 DNA reads TGTGCCAGCAGTCCCGGACAGGGGGCGATGGCAGATACGCAGTATTTT. Translated, it gives CASSPGQGAMADTQYF.

Relative to its sample, this clonotype is large. The chain recombines TRBV20-1 with TRBJ2-1, with TRBD2 identical over 10 bases. With V trimmed by 3 bases and J by 2 bases, 1 base remained unmatched. Germline values: CDR1 DFQATT, CDR2 SNEGSKA (reference sequence). The CDR3 loop spans 14 amino acids. The CDR3 is CSASLAGAYNEQFF. CDR3 sequence (DNA): TGCAGTGCTAGTCTAGCGGGAGCCTACAATGAGCAGTTCTTC.

By proportion, this clonotype is medium-sized. The rearrangement uses TRBV20-1 and TRBJ2-7, with D possibly matching TRBD2 (5 bases). In germline, CDR1 is DFQATT, CDR2 SNEGSKA (reference sequence). The CDR3 sequence is 14 residues long. With 2 bases removed from V and 5 bases from J, the gap between germline ends came to 16 bases. Here the CDR3 reads CSARTPSYYDEQYF. CDR3 bases: TGCAGTGCTAGAACTCCTAGCTACTATGACGAGCAGTACTTC.

This clonotype rates as large. The chain combines TRBV7-3 with TRBJ2-7, with D maybe TRBD1 (6 bases). Germline values: CDR1 SGHTA, CDR2 FQGTGA. There are 15 residues in the CDR3. Trimming cost V 5 bases and J 6 bases, with 20 bases left between them. The CDR3 loop is CASSPIPQGYAEQYF. DNA of the CDR3: TGTGCCAGCAGCCCCATTCCTCAGGGGTACGCCGAGCAGTACTTC.

Relative to its sample, this clonotype is large (0.1 to 1%). V is TRBV23-1 and J is TRBJ2-7; 11 bases fit TRBD1. TRBV23-1 is an ORF; its function is uncertain. J gave up 5 bases and V 0 bases, and 24 bases lay outside the gene matches. This CDR3 is built from 22 residues. The DNA for the CDR3 is TGCGCCAGCAGTCAATCACGCGTGGACCTAACCCGGGACAGGGGGACAGTCCACGAGCAGTACTTC. Translation gives CASSQSRVDLTRDRGTVHEQYF.

This clonotype is termed medium-sized. The V call is TRBV28, the J call TRBJ2-1; 9 nucleotides line up with TRBD2. J gave up 7 bases and V 2 bases, and 6 bases lay outside the gene matches. Germline CDR1 MDHEN, CDR2 SYDVKM. This CDR3 spans 15 amino acids. The CDR3 DNA follows: TGTGCCAGCAGTTTAGGCGGGGGGGCCGGGAATGAGCAGTTCTTC. As protein: CASSLGGGAGNEQFF.